This T cell receptor (beta chain) is drawn from a study of cytomegalovirus exposure and HLA in healthy donors. Study-level findings and limits: In a later analysis, HLA-associated TCR beta chains were more clonally expanded than equally common others.

The V segment lost 5 bases and the J segment 7 bases; nucleotides outside the gene matches: 8. Germline CDR1 is MNHEY and CDR2 is SVGAGI. This CDR3 region has 14 residues. As concerns this clone: Its target is not known.

Vbeta (60) and Jbeta (13) primers were used in the PCR. Profiled with immunoSEQ multiplex PCR; TCRdb holds only in-frame clones, not every one. The table shows about 120,000 clones, with over 60% occurring only once. The sequence derives from a woman aged 40 to 50 in good health and CMV-seropositive. This chain links TRBV6-5 with TRBJ2-3; 8 nucleotides line up with TRBD2. Sequences were obtained from PBMCs. The CDR3 spells CASSAGTRSNTQYF. The CDR3 DNA follows: TGTGCCAGCAGTGCCGGGACTAGATCAAATACGCAGTATTTT.